This T cell receptor beta chain was captured in a study of OX40 agonist ivuxolimab in advanced cancers. Study in general: Melanoma, hepatocellular carcinoma, head and neck or renal cell cancer occurred in dose-escalation patients.

Profiled with immunoSEQ multiplex PCR; TCRdb holds only in-frame clones, not every one. The table records around 73,000 clones, 90% of them present only once. Details on this clone: Its antigen remains unknown.

Findings and limits, study-wide: No determination was made of the antigen specificity of the expanded peripheral T cells. At 0.1 to 3.0 mg/kg and by week 6, clonal expansion occurred in CD4+ and CD8+ blood T cells. On average, a greater number of expanded clones characterised CD8+ T cells relative to CD4+.

This sequence originates from an adult with an advanced solid tumor such as melanoma, head and neck, liver or kidney cancer. The sample was CD4+ or CD8+ T cells sorted from blood, taken in a trial of the OX40 agonist ivuxolimab.

The CDR3 DNA sequence: TGCGCCAGCAGCCGTACCGGGACAGGGGATCAGGAGCAGTACTTC. Its protein is CASSRTGTGDQEQYF. V usage is TRBV4-1 and J usage is TRBJ2-7, with 10 nucleotides matching TRBD1. The CDR3 spans 15 residues. V shed 4 bases, J shed 7 bases, and the junction held 10 bases outside the gene matches. Germline V CDR1 and CDR2: MGHRA, YSYEKL.